This TCR beta chain derives from a study of T cell responses to AZD1222 COVID-19 vaccine. Study results and limitations: Donors in the cohort were predominantly white British and more often female, and clonal diversity was possibly underestimated.

The CDR3 runs to 11 residues. The germline gives CDR1 SGHTA, CDR2 FQGNSA. The V end was cut by 5 bases, the J end by 10 bases, with 11 bases between. This clone was found a few times. Its antigen is unknown. Generated by immunoSEQ multiplex PCR, the TCRdb table keeps only in-frame clones and is missing some. The table records over 130,000 clones, 80% to 95% of them present only once. This TCR was recovered from an adult who received the AZD1222 COVID-19 vaccine. The material was peripheral blood, obtained 28 days after the second AZD1222 dose. The rearrangement links TRBV7-2 to TRBJ1-1; D unresolved. CDR3 in amino acids: CASSQRFVAFF. CDR3 in DNA: TGTGCCAGCAGCCAGAGGTTTGTAGCTTTCTTT.